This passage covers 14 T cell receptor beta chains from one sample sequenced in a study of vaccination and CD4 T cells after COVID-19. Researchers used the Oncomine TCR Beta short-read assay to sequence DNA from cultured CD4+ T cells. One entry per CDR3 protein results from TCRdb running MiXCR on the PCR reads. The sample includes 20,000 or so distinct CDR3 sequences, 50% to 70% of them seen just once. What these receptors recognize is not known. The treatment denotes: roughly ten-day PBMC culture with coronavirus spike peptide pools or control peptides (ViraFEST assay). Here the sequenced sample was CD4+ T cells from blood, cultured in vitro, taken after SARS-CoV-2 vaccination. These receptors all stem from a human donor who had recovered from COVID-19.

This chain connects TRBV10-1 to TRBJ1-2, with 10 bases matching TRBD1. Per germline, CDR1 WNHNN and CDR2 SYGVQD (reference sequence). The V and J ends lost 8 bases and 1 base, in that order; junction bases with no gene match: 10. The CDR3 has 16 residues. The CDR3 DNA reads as TGCGCCAGCGGCGAGGGACAGGGGTTCTTTAACTATGGCTACACCTTC. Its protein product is CASGEGQGFFNYGYTF.

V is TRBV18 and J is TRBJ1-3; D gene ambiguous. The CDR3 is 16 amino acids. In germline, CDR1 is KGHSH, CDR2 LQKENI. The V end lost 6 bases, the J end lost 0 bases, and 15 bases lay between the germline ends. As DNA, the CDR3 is TGTGCCAGCTCCGAAGGGCGAGGGAACTCTGGAAACACCATATATTTT. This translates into CASSEGRGNSGNTIYF.

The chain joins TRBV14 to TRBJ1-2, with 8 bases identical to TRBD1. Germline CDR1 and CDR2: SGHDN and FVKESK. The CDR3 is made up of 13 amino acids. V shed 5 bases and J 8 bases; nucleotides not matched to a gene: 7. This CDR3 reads CASSSTGALGYTF. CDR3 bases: TGTGCCAGCAGCTCGACAGGGGCATTGGGCTACACCTTC.

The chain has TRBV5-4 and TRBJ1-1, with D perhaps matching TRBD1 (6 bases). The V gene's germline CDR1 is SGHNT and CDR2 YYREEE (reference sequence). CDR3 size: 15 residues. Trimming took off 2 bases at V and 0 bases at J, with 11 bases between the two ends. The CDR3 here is CASSFPGAMNTEAFF. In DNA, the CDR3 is TGTGCCAGCAGCTTCCCAGGGGCAATGAACACTGAAGCTTTCTTT.

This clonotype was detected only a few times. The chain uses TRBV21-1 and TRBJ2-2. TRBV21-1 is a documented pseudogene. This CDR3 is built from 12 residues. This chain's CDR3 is CASSIYTGELFF. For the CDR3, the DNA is TGTGCCAGCAGCATCTACACCGGGGAGCTGTTTTTT.

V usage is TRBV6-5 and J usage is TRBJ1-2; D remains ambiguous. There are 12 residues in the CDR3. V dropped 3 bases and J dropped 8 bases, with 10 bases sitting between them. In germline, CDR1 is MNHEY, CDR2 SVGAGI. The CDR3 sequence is CASSYWAGGYTF. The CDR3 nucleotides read TGTGCCAGCAGTTATTGGGCGGGAGGCTACACCTTC.

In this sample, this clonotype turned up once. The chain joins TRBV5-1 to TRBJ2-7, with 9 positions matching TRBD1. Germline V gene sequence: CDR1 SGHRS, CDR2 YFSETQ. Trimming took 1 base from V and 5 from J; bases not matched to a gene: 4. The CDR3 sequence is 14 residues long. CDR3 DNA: TGCGCCAGCAGCTTGTATAGGACAGGGGACGAGCAGTACTTC. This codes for CASSLYRTGDEQYF.

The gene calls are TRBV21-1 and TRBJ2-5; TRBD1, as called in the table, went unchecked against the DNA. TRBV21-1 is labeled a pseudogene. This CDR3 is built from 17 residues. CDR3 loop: CASSKPPRGRAGETQYF. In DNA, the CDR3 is TGTGCCAGCAGCAAGCCCCCGAGGGGCAGGGCAGGGGAGACCCAGTACTTC.

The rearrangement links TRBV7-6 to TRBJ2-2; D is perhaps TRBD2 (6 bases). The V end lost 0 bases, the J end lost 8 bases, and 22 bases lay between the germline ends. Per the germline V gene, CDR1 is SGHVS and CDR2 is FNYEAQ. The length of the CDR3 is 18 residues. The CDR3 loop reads CASSLALQSLGGGGELFF. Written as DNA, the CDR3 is TGTGCCAGCAGCTTAGCACTTCAATCGTTGGGGGGAGGTGGGGAGCTGTTTTTT.

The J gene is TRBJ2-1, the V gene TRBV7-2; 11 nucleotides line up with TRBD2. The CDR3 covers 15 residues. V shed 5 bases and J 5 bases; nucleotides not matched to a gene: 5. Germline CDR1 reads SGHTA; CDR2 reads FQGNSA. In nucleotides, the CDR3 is TGTGCCAGCAGCCCTGGACTAGCGGGTAACAATGAGCAGTTCTTC. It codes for CASSPGLAGNNEQFF.

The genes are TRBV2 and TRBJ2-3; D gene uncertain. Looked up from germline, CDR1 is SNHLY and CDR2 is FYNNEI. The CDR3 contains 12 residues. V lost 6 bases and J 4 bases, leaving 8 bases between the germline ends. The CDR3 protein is CASSTPADTQYF. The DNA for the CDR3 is TGTGCCAGCAGCACCCCCGCAGATACGCAGTATTTT.

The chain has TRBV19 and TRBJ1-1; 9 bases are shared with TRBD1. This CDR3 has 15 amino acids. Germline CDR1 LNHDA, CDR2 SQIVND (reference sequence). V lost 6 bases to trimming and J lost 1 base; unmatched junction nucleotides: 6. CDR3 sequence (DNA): TGTGCCAGTAGACCTCGGACAGGGGCGAACACTGAAGCTTTCTTT. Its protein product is CASRPRTGANTEAFF.

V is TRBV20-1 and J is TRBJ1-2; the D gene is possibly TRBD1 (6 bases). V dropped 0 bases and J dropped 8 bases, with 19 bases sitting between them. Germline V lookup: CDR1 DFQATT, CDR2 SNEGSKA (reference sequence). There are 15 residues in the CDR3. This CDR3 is CSARDSGTTAGGYTF. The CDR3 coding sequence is TGCAGTGCTAGAGATTCCGGGACAACCGCGGGCGGCTACACCTTC.

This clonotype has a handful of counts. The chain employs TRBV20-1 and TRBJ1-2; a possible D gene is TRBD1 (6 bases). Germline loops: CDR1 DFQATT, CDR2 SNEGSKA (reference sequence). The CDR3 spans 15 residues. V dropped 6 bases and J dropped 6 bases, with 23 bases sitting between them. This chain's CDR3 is CSAPTGMDSSDGYTF. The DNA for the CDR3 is TGCAGTGCCCCCACTGGGATGGACAGTAGTGATGGCTACACCTTC.